A single sample gave rise to the 2 T cell receptor beta chains below, sequenced in a study of T cell repertoires in cytomegalovirus infection. MiXCR was run by TCRdb on the reads, yielding one entry per CDR3 protein. The top ten clones hold over 13% of a sample with approximately 1,000,000 distinct CDR3 sequences, roughly 30% of them seen once. No antigens are known for them. The source material was cultured CD8+ T cells from PBMCs, sampled from culture after CMV antigen stimulation. The source is a human donor in good health (CMV status not recorded). Some clones in this sample may be carry-over from other donors' samples.

The CDR3 DNA follows: TGCAGTGCTAGAGATCCAGGAGGGCAGGGGATAACGTACACTGAAGCTTTCTTT. The encoded protein is CSARDPGGQGITYTEAFF. The chain is built from TRBV20-1 and TRBJ1-1; TRBD1 might be the D (6 bases). CDR3 length: 18 residues. Trimming pared 0 bases from V and 3 bases from J, leaving 23 bases between. Germline CDR1 and CDR2: DFQATT and SNEGSKA (reference sequence).

Remarks on this clonotype: One end of the junction does not line up with germline, which may come from a read error. The rearrangement joins TRBV7-7 to TRBJ2-2; maybe TRBD1 (6 bases). The CDR3 runs 17 residues. Germline loops: CDR1 SSHAT, CDR2 FNYEAQ (reference sequence). The CDR3 sequence: CASSFPPHRDNTGELFF. CDR3 in DNA: TGTGCTAGCAGCTTTCCTCCCCACAGGGATAATACCGGGGAGCTGTTTTTT.